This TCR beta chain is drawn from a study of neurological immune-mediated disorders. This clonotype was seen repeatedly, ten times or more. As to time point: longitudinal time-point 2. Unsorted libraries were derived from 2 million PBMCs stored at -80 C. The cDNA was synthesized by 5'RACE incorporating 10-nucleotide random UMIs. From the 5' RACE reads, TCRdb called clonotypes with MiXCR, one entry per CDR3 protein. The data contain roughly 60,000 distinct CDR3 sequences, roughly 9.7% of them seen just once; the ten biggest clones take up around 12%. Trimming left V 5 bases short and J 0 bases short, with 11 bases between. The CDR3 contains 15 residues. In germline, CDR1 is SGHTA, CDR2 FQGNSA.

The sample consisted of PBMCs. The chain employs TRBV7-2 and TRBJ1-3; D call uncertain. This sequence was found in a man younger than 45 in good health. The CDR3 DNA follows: TGTGCCAGCAGCCCAGACGGAAGCTCTGGAAACACCATATATTTT. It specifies CASSPDGSSGNTIYF.